Listed below are T cell receptor beta chains from one sample, sequenced in a study of cytomegalovirus exposure and HLA in healthy donors. Repertoires were generated with immunoSEQ multiplex PCR, while TCRdb's copy carries only in-frame clones and drops some. The data hold about 150,000 clones, with approximately 81% observed a single time. The sample taken for sequencing was PBMCs. The receptor set was obtained from a boy aged 2-15 years in good health and CMV-seronegative. The CDR3 runs from the conserved cysteine through the conserved F or W. A D gene is named only where the DNA matches it firmly. A clone size is listed for some rows: how often the clone was seen (once, few, many), or a class if it is expanded.

V	length	D	size	J	CDR3	DNA
TRBV10-3	15	TRBD1	-	TRBJ1-2	CAISPGTGTNYGYTF	TGTGCCATCAGTCCCGGGACAGGAACTAACTATGGCTACACCTTC
TRBV27	16	-	few	TRBJ1-1	CASSLLLDSQNTEAFF	TGTGCCAGCAGTCTGCTCCTGGACAGTCAGAACACTGAAGCTTTCTTT
TRBV6-6	16	TRBD2	-	TRBJ2-3	CASSYGTSGIADTQYF	TGTGCCAGCAGTTACGGGACTAGCGGGATCGCAGATACGCAGTATTTT
TRBV5-1	12	-	-	TRBJ2-3	CASTVEWDTQYF	TGCGCCAGCACCGTCGAGTGGGATACGCAGTATTTT
TRBV5-1	15	TRBD1	-	TRBJ1-2	CASSLDTGGNYGYTF	TGCGCCAGCAGCTTGGATACAGGGGGCAACTATGGCTACACCTTC
TRBV5-1	17	-	-	TRBJ1-3	CASSFDHYRVGGNTIYF	TGCGCCAGCAGCTTCGACCATTACCGGGTCGGGGGAAACACCATATATTTT
TRBV30	12	TRBD1	once	TRBJ1-5	CAWGQDDQPQHF	TGTGCCTGGGGACAGGATGATCAGCCCCAGCATTTT
TRBV25-1	16	TRBD1	-	TRBJ1-1	CASTGTEVGKNTEAFF	TGTGCCAGCACCGGGACAGAGGTGGGAAAGAACACTGAAGCTTTCTTT
TRBV6-6	14	-	-	TRBJ1-2	CASSYFGSNYGYTF	TGTGCCAGCAGTTACTTTGGCAGTAACTATGGCTACACCTTC
TRBV6-1	14	TRBD1	-	TRBJ1-1	CASNSGQANTEAFF	TGTGCCAGCAACTCGGGACAGGCAAACACTGAAGCTTTCTTT
TRBV11-2	12	-	-	TRBJ2-7	CASSWGEAEQYF	TGTGCCAGCAGCTGGGGGGAGGCCGAGCAGTACTTC
TRBV29-1	13	-	-	TRBJ1-1	CSVVRVMNTEAFF	TGCAGCGTTGTTAGAGTTATGAACACTGAAGCTTTCTTT
TRBV2	14	TRBD2	-	TRBJ2-1	CASTGTSAYNEQFF	TGTGCCAGCACCGGGACTAGCGCATACAATGAGCAGTTCTTC
TRBV2	13	-	-	TRBJ2-7	CASDGTSGYEQYF	TGTGCCAGCGACGGGACATCGGGATACGAGCAGTACTTC
TRBV21-1	17	-	once	TRBJ1-5	CASSSPRRGYSNQPQHF	TGTGCCAGCAGCAGCCCCAGACGGGGATATAGCAATCAGCCCCAGCATTTT
TRBV7-9	15	TRBD1	-	TRBJ1-2	CASSPRGLADYGYTF	TGTGCCAGCAGCCCCAGGGGGCTGGCGGACTATGGCTACACCTTC
TRBV5-1	14	TRBD1	-	TRBJ1-6	CASRGQGGDSPLHF	TGCGCCAGCAGGGGACAGGGGGGTGATTCACCCCTCCACTTT
TRBV7-2	14	-	-	TRBJ1-3	CASSLAGGLGTIYF	TGTGCCAGCAGCTTAGCGGGGGGACTTGGCACCATATATTTT
TRBV5-1	16	-	-	TRBJ1-3	CASSLDRQSSGNTIYF	TGCGCCAGCAGCTTGGATCGACAGAGCTCTGGAAACACCATATATTTT
TRBV27	11	-	-	TRBJ2-2	CASSRTGELFF	TGTGCCAGCAGTCGCACCGGGGAGCTGTTTTTT
TRBV28	15	-	-	TRBJ2-7	CASSRIGTKAYEQYF	TGTGCCAGCAGCCGGATAGGGACAAAAGCCTACGAGCAGTACTTC
TRBV19	13	TRBD1	-	TRBJ1-5	CASSLQGVGPQHF	TGTGCCAGTAGCCTACAGGGGGTAGGACCCCAGCATTTT
TRBV5-5	13	TRBD1	-	TRBJ1-1	CASSRQGNTEAFF	TGTGCCAGCAGTCGACAGGGCAACACTGAAGCTTTCTTT
TRBV27	14	TRBD2	-	TRBJ2-3	CASSFGGGTDTQYF	TGTGCCAGCAGTTTCGGGGGGGGCACAGATACGCAGTATTTT
TRBV7-8	15	TRBD1	-	TRBJ2-7	CASSSPSRQGAEQYF	TGTGCCAGCAGCTCACCTTCCCGGCAGGGGGCCGAGCAGTACTTC
TRBV29-1	16	TRBD2	once	TRBJ2-1	CSVERTSGLSYNEQFF	TGCAGCGTTGAAAGGACTAGCGGACTCTCCTACAATGAGCAGTTCTTC
TRBV4-1	15	TRBD1	-	TRBJ1-6	CASSHPGQGGSPLHF	TGCGCCAGCAGCCACCCAGGACAGGGCGGATCACCCCTCCACTTT
TRBV5-4	16	TRBD1	-	TRBJ2-3	CASSLVGQGSTDTQYF	TGTGCCAGCAGCTTGGTGGGACAGGGGTCAACAGATACGCAGTATTTT
TRBV28	14	-	-	TRBJ1-4	CASSPWDGGEKLFF	TGTGCCAGTTCCCCCTGGGACGGGGGAGAAAAACTGTTTTTT
TRBV11-2	15	-	once	TRBJ1-5	CASSQRGQPNQPQHF	TGTGCCAGCAGCCAGAGAGGACAGCCGAATCAGCCCCAGCATTTT
TRBV6-6	13	-	-	TRBJ1-1	CASISRVETEAFF	TGTGCCAGCATCTCCAGGGTTGAGACTGAAGCTTTCTTT
TRBV19	9	-	-	TRBJ2-7	CATLLEQYF	TGTGCCACTCTCCTCGAGCAGTACTTC
TRBV12-1	16	-	-	TRBJ2-5	CASSPVASGVEETQYF	TGTGCCAGCAGCCCTGTGGCTAGCGGGGTGGAGGAGACCCAGTACTTC
TRBV28	14	TRBD2	-	TRBJ2-3	CASSPSGFTDTQYF	TGTGCCAGCAGTCCTAGCGGGTTCACAGATACGCAGTATTTT
TRBV2	15	-	-	TRBJ2-3	CASSEGRRSTDTQYF	TGTGCCAGCAGTGAAGGTCGGAGGAGCACAGATACGCAGTATTTT
TRBV2	13	-	once	TRBJ2-3	CASNLAITDTQYF	TGTGCCAGCAACCTAGCGATCACGGATACGCAGTATTTT
TRBV6-5	16	TRBD2	-	TRBJ2-3	CASSYLLAGGADTQYF	TGTGCCAGCAGTTATCTGTTAGCGGGGGGGGCAGATACGCAGTATTTT
TRBV28	17	TRBD1	once	TRBJ1-5	CASSLWGTGWWRQPQHF	TGTGCCAGCAGTTTATGGGGGACAGGGTGGTGGAGGCAGCCCCAGCATTTT
TRBV5-6	16	-	-	TRBJ2-1	CASSLGPPFGYNEQFF	TGTGCCAGCAGCTTGGGACCACCTTTCGGGTACAATGAGCAGTTCTTC
TRBV25-1	14	-	-	TRBJ2-5	CAVRSAGWLETQYF	TGTGCCGTAAGAAGTGCAGGTTGGTTGGAGACCCAGTACTTC
TRBV11-3	15	-	-	TRBJ2-2	CASSPAAGNTGELFF	TGTGCCAGCAGCCCGGCAGCGGGCAACACCGGGGAGCTGTTTTTT
TRBV5-1	13	-	few	TRBJ2-1	CASSPGDRPEQFF	TGCGCCAGCAGCCCGGGGGACCGGCCGGAGCAGTTCTTC
TRBV6-1	16	TRBD2	-	TRBJ2-2	CASSATVWGGTGELFF	TGTGCCAGCAGTGCAACGGTTTGGGGGGGGACCGGGGAGCTGTTTTTT
TRBV4-2	16	-	-	TRBJ1-2	CASSQELGLRFYGYTF	TGTGCCAGCAGCCAAGAGCTCGGACTAAGGTTCTATGGCTACACCTTC
TRBV7-2	15	-	few	TRBJ1-2	CASSSWAGANYGYTF	TGTGCCAGCAGCTCCTGGGCCGGCGCTAACTATGGCTACACCTTC
TRBV7-8	14	-	-	TRBJ2-1	CASSPPSAYNEQFF	TGTGCCAGCAGCCCCCCTAGCGCCTACAATGAGCAGTTCTTC
TRBV5-4	14	-	-	TRBJ1-6	CASSSGQYNSPLHF	TGTGCCAGCAGCTCCGGACAGTATAATTCACCCCTCCACTTT
TRBV5-1	15	-	-	TRBJ2-5	CASSFVTWEKETQYF	TGCGCCAGCAGCTTTGTGACTTGGGAGAAAGAGACCCAGTACTTC